This T cell receptor beta chain was recorded in a study of identical twins. V dropped 5 bases and J dropped 9; count of bases not matched to a gene: 16. This CDR3 contains 16 residues. The sample holds many counts of this clonotype. Its target is unknown. The study, taken as a whole, reports: Zero-insertion analyses might be partly confounded by invariant T cells like MAIT and iNKT. Out-of-frame sharing of TCR alpha in monozygotic twins was underestimated by models.

TCRdb independently ran MiXCR on the 5' RACE reads; one entry per CDR3 protein. The table shows roughly 710,000 distinct CDR3 sequences, with roughly 6% occurring only once. Every donor was a healthy Caucasian. The chain joins TRBV12-3 or TRBV12-4 to TRBJ2-1; TRBD2 aligns across 7 bases. The TCR comes from a man between 18 and 35 years old in good health. Sequenced sample: naive T cells sorted from blood. CDR3 amino acids: CASSGGGSSSISEQFF. DNA of the CDR3: TGTGCCAGCAGTGGCGGCGGGAGTTCCTCAATCAGTGAGCAGTTCTTC.